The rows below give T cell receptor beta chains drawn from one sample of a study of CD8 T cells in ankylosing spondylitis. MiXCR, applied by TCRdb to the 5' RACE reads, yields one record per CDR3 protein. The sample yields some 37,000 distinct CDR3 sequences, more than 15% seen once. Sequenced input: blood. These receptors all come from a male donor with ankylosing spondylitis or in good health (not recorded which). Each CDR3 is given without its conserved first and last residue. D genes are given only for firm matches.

CDR3aa: ASSPGGSQPQH
d_gene: TRBD1
len: 11
v_gene: TRBV5-1

CDR3aa: ASSQADLAKNIQY
d_gene: NA
len: 13
v_gene: TRBV6-6

CDR3aa: ASSQGQLNTGELF
d_gene: NA
len: 13
v_gene: TRBV4-3

CDR3aa: ASSLGGYGETQY
d_gene: NA
len: 12
v_gene: TRBV7-2

CDR3aa: TSSANTGELF
d_gene: NA
len: 10
v_gene: TRBV7-2

CDR3aa: ASSRGQGYEFQPQH
d_gene: TRBD1
len: 14
v_gene: TRBV7-8

CDR3aa: ASSLGSESNEQF
d_gene: NA
len: 12
v_gene: TRBV11-2

CDR3aa: ATSLTGTGNTIY
d_gene: NA
len: 12
v_gene: TRBV5-1

CDR3aa: ASSFIAGGATGELF
d_gene: TRBD2
len: 14
v_gene: TRBV7-9

CDR3aa: ASSRSPTGNQPQH
d_gene: NA
len: 13
v_gene: TRBV4-3

CDR3aa: ASSPGGQRNTGELF
d_gene: NA
len: 14
v_gene: TRBV5-1

CDR3aa: SAGLWAGAENEQF
d_gene: TRBD2
len: 13
v_gene: TRBV20-1

CDR3aa: ASSYSRNTGELF
d_gene: NA
len: 12
v_gene: TRBV6-6

CDR3aa: SVDRQGRTTDTQY
d_gene: TRBD1
len: 13
v_gene: TRBV29-1

CDR3aa: ASSLVASPETQY
d_gene: NA
len: 12
v_gene: TRBV5-5

CDR3aa: ASGRNGKNTEAF
d_gene: NA
len: 12
v_gene: TRBV28

CDR3aa: ASSLIRLAGGLGGELF
d_gene: TRBD2
len: 16
v_gene: TRBV7-2

CDR3aa: ASSLMPGAYEQY
d_gene: NA
len: 12
v_gene: TRBV7-3

CDR3aa: ASRLPGQNTGELF
d_gene: NA
len: 13
v_gene: TRBV12-3/TRBV12-4

CDR3aa: ASSPIGAGSEQF
d_gene: NA
len: 12
v_gene: TRBV5-1

CDR3aa: SAREWGTGELF
d_gene: NA
len: 11
v_gene: TRBV20-1

CDR3aa: ASTKDAPATGELF
d_gene: NA
len: 13
v_gene: TRBV12-3/TRBV12-4

CDR3aa: ASSLTLPGGKNIQY
d_gene: NA
len: 14
v_gene: TRBV5-1

CDR3aa: ASCLTGRTNEKLF
d_gene: TRBD1
len: 13
v_gene: TRBV5-1

CDR3aa: SARYHSGENEKLF
d_gene: NA
len: 13
v_gene: TRBV20-1

CDR3aa: ASSLQGHIQY
d_gene: NA
len: 10
v_gene: TRBV5-1

CDR3aa: ASSLAGLAGVEQF
d_gene: TRBD2
len: 13
v_gene: TRBV14

CDR3aa: SVAWYPGTGELF
d_gene: NA
len: 12
v_gene: TRBV29-1

CDR3aa: ASGPWGNEQY
d_gene: NA
len: 10
v_gene: TRBV12-3/TRBV12-4